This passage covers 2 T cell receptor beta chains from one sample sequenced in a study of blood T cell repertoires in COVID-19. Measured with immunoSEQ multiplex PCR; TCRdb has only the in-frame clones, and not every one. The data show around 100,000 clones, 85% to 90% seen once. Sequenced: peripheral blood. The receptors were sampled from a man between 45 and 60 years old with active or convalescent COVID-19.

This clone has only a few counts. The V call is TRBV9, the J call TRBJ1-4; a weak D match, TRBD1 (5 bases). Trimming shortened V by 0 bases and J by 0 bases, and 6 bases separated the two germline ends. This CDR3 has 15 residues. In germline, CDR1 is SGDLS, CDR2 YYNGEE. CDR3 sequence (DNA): TGTGCCAGCAGCGTAGAACAGGCAACTAATGAAAAACTGTTTTTT. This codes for CASSVEQATNEKLFF.

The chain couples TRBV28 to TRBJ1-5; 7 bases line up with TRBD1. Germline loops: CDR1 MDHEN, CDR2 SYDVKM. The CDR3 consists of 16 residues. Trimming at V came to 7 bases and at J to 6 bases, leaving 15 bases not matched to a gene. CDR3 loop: CASKFFSGGMGQPQHF. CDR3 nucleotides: TGTGCCAGCAAATTCTTTTCAGGGGGGATGGGTCAGCCCCAGCATTTT.